The next 32 T cell receptor beta chains were all read from a single sample in a study of shared clonotypes between healthy human individuals (dated by TCRdb to about 2020). Preparation of the library involved the immunoSEQ multiplex PCR assay. As stored in TCRdb, this immuneACCESS dataset retains in-frame rearrangements with V and J assigned. A fraction of the clones does not appear; measured against another copy, unresolved V genes explain less than half of the discrepancy, and the remainder lacks a known reason. Across this sample there are roughly 450,000 clones, with about four fifths seen only once. Under 15% of the sample rests with the top ten. Sequenced: PBMCs. The receptors stem from a middle-aged woman in good health. Some clones in this sample may be carry-over from other donors' samples.

CDR3 nucleotides: TGTGCCAGCAGTGAAATTTCCGGGCCCCAGCATTTT. Its translation: CASSEISGPQHF. V gene TRBV2 combines with J gene TRBJ1-5; D call uncertain. V dropped 2 bases and J dropped 9 bases, with 8 bases sitting between them. The CDR3 extends over 12 amino acids. CDR1 and CDR2 (germline): SNHLY, FYNNEI.

This clone was observed a handful of times. The V gene is TRBV2, the J gene TRBJ2-1, with 12 bases aligning to TRBD2. From germline, CDR1 is SNHLY and CDR2 FYNNEI. CDR3 length: 15 residues. V lost 5 bases and J lost 5; bases outside the gene matches: 4. CDR3 in amino acids: CASSRLAGDHNEQFF. The CDR3, as DNA: TGTGCCAGCAGTCGACTAGCGGGAGATCACAATGAGCAGTTCTTC.

The chain links TRBV5-1 to TRBJ2-1; 10 bases match TRBD2. The CDR3 spans 19 residues. J was trimmed by 7 bases and V by 2 bases; bases with no gene match: 18. Germline V gene sequence: CDR1 SGHRS, CDR2 YFSETQ. DNA for the CDR3: TGCGCCAGCAGCTTACTATTAGCGGGAGGATTTATGGCCGGTAATGAGCAGTTCTTC. As protein: CASSLLLAGGFMAGNEQFF.

Remarks on this clone: This same CDR3 is encoded by further DNA sequences in the sample. The CDR3 sequence: CASSVGTSGDNEQFF. The CDR3, as DNA: TGTGCCAGCAGCGTAGGGACTAGCGGGGACAATGAGCAGTTCTTC. The rearrangement links TRBV9 to TRBJ2-1, with 12 bases lining up with TRBD2. Germline loops: CDR1 SGDLS, CDR2 YYNGEE. Trimming at V came to 0 bases and at J to 5 bases, leaving 0 bases not matched to a gene. The CDR3 has 15 residues.

V is TRBV7-3 and J is TRBJ1-1; D not resolved. This CDR3 has 13 residues. V was cut by 6 bases and J by 3 bases, with 11 bases left in between. Germline CDR1 reads SGHTA; CDR2 reads FQGTGA. This CDR3 reads CASRLGRDTEAFF. DNA of the CDR3: TGTGCCAGCAGATTGGGGAGGGACACTGAAGCTTTCTTT.

This clone was found once. The chain employs TRBV15 and TRBJ2-7; 9 positions agree with TRBD1. This CDR3 is 15 amino acids long. The V gene's germline CDR1 is LNHNV and CDR2 YYDKDF (reference sequence). Trimming at V came to 0 bases and at J to 6 bases, leaving 6 bases not matched to a gene. CDR3 residues: CATSRDRNRGREQYF. As DNA, the CDR3 is TGTGCCACCAGCAGAGATCGGAACAGGGGGCGCGAGCAGTACTTC.

V gene TRBV28 combines with J gene TRBJ1-1; 8 bases fit TRBD1. This CDR3 comprises 15 residues. Unmatched junction bases numbered 8, after V lost 5 bases and J lost 3 bases. The germline V gene has CDR1 MDHEN and CDR2 SYDVKM. CDR3 loop: CASSPPGGWDTEAFF. As DNA, the CDR3 is TGTGCCAGCAGTCCCCCAGGGGGCTGGGACACTGAAGCTTTCTTT. The complete variable domain, with remaining parts taken from reference TRBV28 and TRBJ1-1, reads DVKVTQSSRYLVKRTGEKVFLECVQDMDHENMFWYRQDPGLGLRLIYFSYDVKMKEKGDIPEGYSVSREKKERFSLILESASTNQTSMYLCASSPPGGWDTEAFFGQGTRLTVV.

The chain has TRBV7-2 and TRBJ2-1; a weak D match, TRBD2 (6 bases). The germline gives CDR1 SGHTA, CDR2 FQGNSA. V was trimmed by 8 bases and J by 2 bases, leaving 13 bases between them. The CDR3 sequence is 14 residues long. CDR3 sequence reads: CASFLSGPYNEQFF. The CDR3 DNA follows: TGTGCCAGCTTCTTGAGCGGGCCCTACAATGAGCAGTTCTTC.

This clone was seen a handful of times. In DNA, the CDR3 is TGTGCCAGCAGCCCCCCAGCGGGAGGGCCCCACGAGCAGTACTTC. Encoded protein: CASSPPAGGPHEQYF. The rearrangement joins TRBV6-1 to TRBJ2-7; TRBD2 matches 10 bases. V lost 6 bases to trimming and J lost 5 bases; unmatched junction nucleotides: 10. The V gene's germline CDR1 is MNHNS and CDR2 SASEGT. This CDR3 is built from 15 residues.

The rearrangement joins TRBV28 to TRBJ2-7, with no clear D. This CDR3 region has 15 residues. V dropped 10 bases and J dropped 1 base, with 20 bases sitting between them. CDR1 and CDR2 from the germline V gene are MDHEN and SYDVKM. This CDR3 is CAIKRGLGQSYEQYF. CDR3 DNA sequence: TGTGCCATCAAACGTGGGTTAGGGCAGTCCTACGAGCAGTACTTC.

The chain links TRBV19 to TRBJ2-5, with D uncertain. V was trimmed by 3 bases and J by 5 bases, leaving 10 bases between them. The length of the CDR3 is 13 residues. Germline CDR1 is LNHDA and CDR2 is SQIVND (reference sequence). The DNA for the CDR3 is TGTGCCAGTAGTATGGCTGGATACGAGACCCAGTACTTC. Residues: CASSMAGYETQYF. Together with reference TRBV19 and TRBJ2-5, the CDR3 gives the full variable domain: DGGITQSPKYLFRKEGQNVTLSCEQNLNHDAMYWYRQDPGQGLRLIYYSQIVNDFQKGDIAEGYSVSREKKESFPLTVTSAQKNPTAFYLCASSMAGYETQYFGPGTRLLVL.

The CDR3 bases are TGTGCCTGGCACAGAAGGGGGCCGGACACTGAAGCTTTCTTT. Amino acids: CAWHRRGPDTEAFF. The gene calls are TRBV30 and TRBJ1-1; 7 bases map to TRBD1. V lost 5 bases and J lost 3; bases outside the gene matches: 9. Germline-derived CDR1 and CDR2 are GTSNPN and SVGIG (reference sequence). This CDR3 spans 14 amino acids.

The rearrangement links TRBV11-2 to TRBJ2-3; D might be TRBD2 (6 bases). Trimming took off 7 bases at V and 4 bases at J, with 12 bases between the two ends. The CDR3 loop spans 13 amino acids. Germline lookup yields CDR1 SGHAT and CDR2 FQNNGV. The CDR3 sequence is CASKRGGSDTQYF. The CDR3 bases are TGTGCCAGCAAGAGGGGAGGATCAGATACGCAGTATTTT.

V and J are TRBV10-2 and TRBJ2-1; unclear D gene. Trimming took 3 bases from V and 6 from J, leaving 12 bases between them. CDR3 length equals 14 residues. The V gene's germline CDR1 is WSHSY and CDR2 SAAADI. In DNA, the CDR3 is TGCGCCAGCAGTGAATCGGGCCTCAGCAATGAGCAGTTCTTC. It is translated as CASSESGLSNEQFF.

The J gene is TRBJ2-5, the V gene TRBV7-9, with 7 nucleotides matching TRBD2. The trim removed 4 bases at V and 4 bases at J, leaving 6 bases unmatched. Per the germline V gene, CDR1 is SEHNR and CDR2 is FQNEAQ (reference sequence). This CDR3 contains 14 residues. CDR3 DNA sequence: TGTGCCAGCAGCTCACTACTAGCGCGAGAGACCCAGTACTTC. Translation gives CASSSLLARETQYF.

This clone was seen at least ten times. The chain carries TRBV5-6 and TRBJ2-7; D is possibly TRBD1 or TRBD2 (5 bases each). Trimming cost V 4 bases and J 2 bases, with 13 bases left between them. Germline V CDR1 and CDR2: SGHDT, YYEEEE. The CDR3 has 14 residues. For the CDR3, the DNA is TGTGCCAGCAGCGGGGACCCGACTGCCTACGAGCAGTACTTC. Its translation is CASSGDPTAYEQYF.

The chain joins TRBV9 to TRBJ2-5, with D unclear. The assigned J gene may be wrong: the sequence end matches TRBJ2-7 better. The germline CDR1 and CDR2 sequences are SGDLS and YYNGEE. This CDR3 has 11 amino acids. The CDR3 sequence is CASSVTYEQYF. CDR3 in DNA: TGTGCCAGCAGCGTAACCTACGAGCAGTACTTC.

This chain uses TRBV5-1 with TRBJ2-7; TRBD1 matches at 9 bases. V was pared by 1 base and J by 6 bases, with 2 bases of the junction left unmatched. Germline CDR1 SGHRS, CDR2 YFSETQ. The CDR3 consists of 13 residues. This CDR3 reads CASSLWGQGEQYF. DNA of the CDR3: TGCGCCAGCAGCTTGTGGGGACAGGGCGAGCAGTACTTC.

V is TRBV11-2 and J is TRBJ1-1; TRBD1 aligns across 10 bases. In germline, CDR1 is SGHAT, CDR2 FQNNGV. The V segment lost 6 bases and the J segment 0 bases; nucleotides outside the gene matches: 10. The CDR3 loop spans 17 amino acids. The DNA of the CDR3 is TGTGCCAGCAGGTCAATCCGGGACAGGGGACTGAACACTGAAGCTTTCTTT. Residues: CASRSIRDRGLNTEAFF. The variable domain in full, completed from reference TRBV11-2 and TRBJ1-1, reads EAGVAQSPRYKIIEKRQSVAFWCNPISGHATLYWYQQILGQGPKLLIQFQNNGVVDDSQLPKDRFSAERLKGVDSTLKIQPAKLEDSAVYLCASRSIRDRGLNTEAFFGQGTRLTVV.

V gene TRBV5-1 combines with J gene TRBJ1-1; 7 positions match TRBD1. V lost 2 bases and J lost 1; bases outside the gene matches: 8. CDR1 and CDR2 from the germline V gene are SGHRS and YFSETQ. The CDR3 spans 16 residues. The CDR3 coding sequence is TGCGCCAGCAGCTTAACAGGGGCGAAGGCGAACACTGAAGCTTTCTTT. Protein sequence: CASSLTGAKANTEAFF.

In its sample, this clone was seen many times. The chain has TRBV23-1 and TRBJ1-2; D gene unclear. TRBV23-1 is annotated as an ORF whose role is uncertain. The V and J ends lost 3 bases and 4 bases respectively, with 9 bases between them. The CDR3 length is 13 residues. CDR3 loop: CASSHQELYGYTF. CDR3 in DNA: TGCGCCAGCAGTCATCAGGAACTCTATGGCTACACCTTC.

The J gene is TRBJ2-2, the V gene TRBV28; D possibly corresponds to TRBD2 (5 bases). This CDR3 is 13 amino acids long. V was clipped by 5 bases and J by 7 bases, with 11 bases between them. CDR1 is MDHEN and CDR2 is SYDVKM in the germline V gene. As DNA, the CDR3 is TGTGCCAGCAGTGAGGGTATTGACGGGGAGCTGTTTTTT. This sequence encodes CASSEGIDGELFF.

The chain joins TRBV19 to TRBJ2-3, with D possibly matching TRBD1 (6 bases). Trimming cost V 6 bases and J 2 bases, with 9 bases left between them. This CDR3 has 13 residues. Germline V CDR1 and CDR2: LNHDA, SQIVND (reference sequence). DNA for the CDR3: TGTGCCAGTAGAGGACAGTTCACAGATACGCAGTATTTT. Its protein is CASRGQFTDTQYF.

V is TRBV7-9 and J is TRBJ1-2; 7 bases align to TRBD1. V lost 4 bases to trimming and J lost 6 bases; unmatched junction nucleotides: 8. The CDR3 is 14 residues long. Germline V gives CDR1 SEHNR, CDR2 FQNEAQ (reference sequence). The CDR3 nucleotides are TGTGCCAGCAGCTCCCTGACAGGGAGGGATGGCTACACCTTC. Protein sequence: CASSSLTGRDGYTF.

The chain couples TRBV5-6 to TRBJ2-7; 8 positions agree with TRBD1. The CDR3 is 14 amino acids. The V and J ends lost 2 bases and 7 bases, in that order; junction bases with no gene match: 8. Per germline, CDR1 SGHDT and CDR2 YYEEEE. The CDR3 here is CASSLPGTGGEQYF. CDR3 sequence (DNA): TGTGCCAGCAGCTTACCCGGGACAGGCGGAGAGCAGTACTTC.

The chain has TRBV11-2 and TRBJ2-3, with 12 bases fitting TRBD2. V shed 4 bases, J shed 5 bases, and the junction held 4 bases outside the gene matches. The CDR3 extends over 15 amino acids. Germline CDR1 is SGHAT and CDR2 is FQNNGV. The CDR3 nucleotides are TGTGCCAGCAGCTCCCTAGCGGGAGGGATAGATACGCAGTATTTT. Protein product: CASSSLAGGIDTQYF.

The V gene is TRBV11-2, the J gene TRBJ2-4; no clear D. The CDR3 has 15 amino acids. From germline, CDR1 is SGHAT and CDR2 FQNNGV. V dropped 2 bases and J dropped 5 bases, with 13 bases sitting between them. CDR3 sequence reads: CASSLPTVVQNIQYF. For the CDR3, the DNA is TGTGCCAGCAGCTTACCTACAGTAGTCCAAAACATTCAGTACTTC.

The V call is TRBV18, the J call TRBJ2-3; 7 bases line up with TRBD1. The CDR3 is 15 residues long. With V trimmed by 1 base and J by 3 bases, 4 bases remained unmatched. The V gene's germline CDR1 is KGHSH and CDR2 LQKENI. The CDR3 DNA reads TGTGCCAGCTCACCACGGGACAGAAGGACAGATACGCAGTATTTT. Residues: CASSPRDRRTDTQYF.

The CDR3 protein is CASSDRWQGRYTQYF. DNA for the CDR3: TGTGCCAGCAGTGACCGTTGGCAGGGAAGATATACGCAGTATTTT. This chain connects TRBV6-4 to TRBJ2-3; a weak D match, TRBD1 (5 bases). V dropped 2 bases and J dropped 7 bases, with 16 bases sitting between them. The CDR3 loop spans 15 amino acids. Germline loops: CDR1 MRHNA, CDR2 SNTAGT.

The table lists this clone with a count of one. V is TRBV3-2 and J is TRBJ2-3; whether TRBD2, the table's D call, matches the DNA was not checked. TRBV3-2 is recorded as a pseudogene. The CDR3 has 9 residues. CDR3 region: CATLPVRYF. CDR3 DNA: TGTGCCACCCTCCCCGTCCGGTATTTT.

The chain is built from TRBV19 and TRBJ1-3; D may be TRBD1 (5 bases). V lost 0 bases and J 7 bases, leaving 7 bases between the germline ends. CDR3 length: 13 amino acids. CDR1 and CDR2 (germline): LNHDA, SQIVND (reference sequence). CDR3 in DNA: TGTGCCAGTAGTATAGAGGGGGTGAACACCATATATTTT. Protein product: CASSIEGVNTIYF.

This clone has a single count. The chain joins TRBV2 to TRBJ1-4, with 7 bases lining up with TRBD1. The V gene's germline CDR1 is SNHLY and CDR2 FYNNEI. The CDR3 spans 15 residues. Trimming cost V 2 bases and J 4 bases; bases outside gene matches: 4. The DNA for the CDR3 is TGTGCCAGCAGTGAAATAGGGACAGTTAATGAAAAACTGTTTTTT. Translated: CASSEIGTVNEKLFF.